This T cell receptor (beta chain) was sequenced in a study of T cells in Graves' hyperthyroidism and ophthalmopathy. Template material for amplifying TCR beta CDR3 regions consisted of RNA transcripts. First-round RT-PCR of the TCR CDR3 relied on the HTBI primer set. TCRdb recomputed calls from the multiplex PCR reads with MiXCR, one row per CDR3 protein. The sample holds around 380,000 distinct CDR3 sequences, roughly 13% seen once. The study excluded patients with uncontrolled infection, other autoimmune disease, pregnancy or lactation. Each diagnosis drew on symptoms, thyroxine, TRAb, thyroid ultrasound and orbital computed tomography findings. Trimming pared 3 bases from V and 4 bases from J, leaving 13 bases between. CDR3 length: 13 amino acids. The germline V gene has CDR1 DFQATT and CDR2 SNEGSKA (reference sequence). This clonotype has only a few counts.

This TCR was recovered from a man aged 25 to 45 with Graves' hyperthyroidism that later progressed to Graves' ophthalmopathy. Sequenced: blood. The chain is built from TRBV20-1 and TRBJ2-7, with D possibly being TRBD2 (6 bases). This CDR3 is CSASEGTRYEQYF. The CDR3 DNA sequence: TGCAGTGCTAGCGAAGGGACTCGATACGAGCAGTACTTC.